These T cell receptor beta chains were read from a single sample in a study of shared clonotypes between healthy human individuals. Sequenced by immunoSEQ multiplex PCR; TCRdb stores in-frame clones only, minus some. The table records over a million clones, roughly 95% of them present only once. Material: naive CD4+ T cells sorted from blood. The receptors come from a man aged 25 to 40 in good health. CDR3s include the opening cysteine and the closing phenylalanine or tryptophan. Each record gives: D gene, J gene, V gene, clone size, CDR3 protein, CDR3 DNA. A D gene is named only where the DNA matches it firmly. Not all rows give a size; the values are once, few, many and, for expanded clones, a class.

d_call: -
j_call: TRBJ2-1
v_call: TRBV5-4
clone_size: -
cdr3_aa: CASSLKSSYNEQFF
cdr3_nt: TGTGCCAGCAGCTTGAAGAGCTCCTACAATGAGCAGTTCTTC

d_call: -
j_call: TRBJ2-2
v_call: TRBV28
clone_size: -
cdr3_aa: CASSLGGVGTGELFF
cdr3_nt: TGTGCCAGCAGTTTGGGGGGCGTAGGCACCGGGGAGCTGTTTTTT

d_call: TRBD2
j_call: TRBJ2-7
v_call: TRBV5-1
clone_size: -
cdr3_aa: CASSSGLAGGPSEQYF
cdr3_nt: TGCGCCAGCAGCTCGGGACTAGCGGGAGGGCCAAGCGAGCAGTACTTC

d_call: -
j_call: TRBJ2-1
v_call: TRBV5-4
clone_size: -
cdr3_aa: CASRGAPNGADEQFF
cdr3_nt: TGTGCCAGCAGGGGGGCTCCCAACGGGGCGGATGAGCAGTTCTTC

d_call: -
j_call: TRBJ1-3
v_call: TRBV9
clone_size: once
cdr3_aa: CASSVGQGNGNTIYF
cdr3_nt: TGTGCCAGCAGCGTAGGGCAGGGAAACGGAAACACCATATATTTT

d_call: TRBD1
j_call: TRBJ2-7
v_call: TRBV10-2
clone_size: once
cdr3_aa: CASSESGDRGYEQYF
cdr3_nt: TGCGCCAGCAGTGAGTCGGGGGACAGGGGTTACGAGCAGTACTTC

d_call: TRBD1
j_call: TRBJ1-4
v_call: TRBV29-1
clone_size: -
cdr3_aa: CSAYRGDEKLFF
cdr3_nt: TGCAGCGCATACAGGGGAGATGAAAAACTGTTTTTT

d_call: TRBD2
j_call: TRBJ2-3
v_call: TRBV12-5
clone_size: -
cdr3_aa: CASGLRGTSSDTQYF
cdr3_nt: TGTGCTAGTGGTTTGCGTGGGACTAGTTCAGATACGCAGTATTTT

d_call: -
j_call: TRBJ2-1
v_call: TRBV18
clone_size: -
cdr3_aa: CASSRDKVEQFF
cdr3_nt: TGTGCCAGCTCACGAGACAAGGTTGAGCAGTTCTTC

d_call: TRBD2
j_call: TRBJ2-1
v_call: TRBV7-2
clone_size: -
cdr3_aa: CASTFTRGRAGEQFF
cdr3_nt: TGTGCCAGCACCTTTACGCGCGGGAGGGCCGGGGAGCAGTTCTTC

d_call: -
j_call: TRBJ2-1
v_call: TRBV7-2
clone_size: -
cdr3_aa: CASSPSFSSYNEQFF
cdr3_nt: TGTGCCAGCAGCCCAAGTTTTAGCTCCTACAATGAGCAGTTCTTC

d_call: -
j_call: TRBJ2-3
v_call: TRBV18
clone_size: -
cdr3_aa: CASSPKGTSTDTQYF
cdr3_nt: TGTGCCAGCTCACCAAAGGGGACCAGCACAGATACGCAGTATTTT

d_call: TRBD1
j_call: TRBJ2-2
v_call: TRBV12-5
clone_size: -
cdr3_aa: CASGLASGQERIGELFF
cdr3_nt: TGTGCTAGTGGTTTGGCCTCCGGACAGGAACGAATTGGGGAGCTGTTTTTT

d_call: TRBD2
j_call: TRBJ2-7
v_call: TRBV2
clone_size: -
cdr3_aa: CASSSQTSGVTEQYF
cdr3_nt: TGTGCCAGCAGTTCCCAGACTAGCGGGGTTACGGAGCAGTACTTC

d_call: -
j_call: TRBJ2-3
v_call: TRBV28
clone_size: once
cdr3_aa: CASMESLNTDTQYF
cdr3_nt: TGTGCCAGCATGGAATCTTTGAACACAGATACGCAGTATTTT

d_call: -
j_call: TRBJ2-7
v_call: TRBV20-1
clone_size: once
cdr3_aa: CSASMSYEQYF
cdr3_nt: TGCAGTGCTAGTATGAGTTACGAGCAGTACTTC

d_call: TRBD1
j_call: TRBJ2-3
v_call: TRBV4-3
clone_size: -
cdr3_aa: CASSQQTGSTDTQYF
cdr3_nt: TGCGCCAGCAGCCAGCAGACAGGGAGCACAGATACGCAGTATTTT

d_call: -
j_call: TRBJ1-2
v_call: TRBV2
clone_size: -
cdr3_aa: CASSGGTANYGYTF
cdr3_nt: TGTGCCAGCAGTGGGGGGACGGCGAACTATGGCTACACCTTC

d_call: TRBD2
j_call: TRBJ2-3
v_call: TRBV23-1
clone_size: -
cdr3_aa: CASSQSVASGSTDTQYF
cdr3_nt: TGCGCCAGCAGTCAATCCGTGGCTAGCGGTAGCACAGATACGCAGTATTTT

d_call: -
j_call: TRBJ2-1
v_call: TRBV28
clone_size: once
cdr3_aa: CASSSLRRASKYNEQFF
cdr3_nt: TGTGCCAGCAGTTCACTCCGGCGGGCCTCGAAATACAATGAGCAGTTCTTC

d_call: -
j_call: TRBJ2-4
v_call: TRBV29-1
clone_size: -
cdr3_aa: CSVQGIAKNIQYF
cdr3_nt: TGCAGCGTTCAGGGGATAGCCAAAAACATTCAGTACTTC

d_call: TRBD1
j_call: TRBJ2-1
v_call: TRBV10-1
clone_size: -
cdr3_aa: CASSDPGQGADNEQFF
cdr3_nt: TGCGCCAGCAGTGATCCAGGACAGGGGGCGGATAATGAGCAGTTCTTC